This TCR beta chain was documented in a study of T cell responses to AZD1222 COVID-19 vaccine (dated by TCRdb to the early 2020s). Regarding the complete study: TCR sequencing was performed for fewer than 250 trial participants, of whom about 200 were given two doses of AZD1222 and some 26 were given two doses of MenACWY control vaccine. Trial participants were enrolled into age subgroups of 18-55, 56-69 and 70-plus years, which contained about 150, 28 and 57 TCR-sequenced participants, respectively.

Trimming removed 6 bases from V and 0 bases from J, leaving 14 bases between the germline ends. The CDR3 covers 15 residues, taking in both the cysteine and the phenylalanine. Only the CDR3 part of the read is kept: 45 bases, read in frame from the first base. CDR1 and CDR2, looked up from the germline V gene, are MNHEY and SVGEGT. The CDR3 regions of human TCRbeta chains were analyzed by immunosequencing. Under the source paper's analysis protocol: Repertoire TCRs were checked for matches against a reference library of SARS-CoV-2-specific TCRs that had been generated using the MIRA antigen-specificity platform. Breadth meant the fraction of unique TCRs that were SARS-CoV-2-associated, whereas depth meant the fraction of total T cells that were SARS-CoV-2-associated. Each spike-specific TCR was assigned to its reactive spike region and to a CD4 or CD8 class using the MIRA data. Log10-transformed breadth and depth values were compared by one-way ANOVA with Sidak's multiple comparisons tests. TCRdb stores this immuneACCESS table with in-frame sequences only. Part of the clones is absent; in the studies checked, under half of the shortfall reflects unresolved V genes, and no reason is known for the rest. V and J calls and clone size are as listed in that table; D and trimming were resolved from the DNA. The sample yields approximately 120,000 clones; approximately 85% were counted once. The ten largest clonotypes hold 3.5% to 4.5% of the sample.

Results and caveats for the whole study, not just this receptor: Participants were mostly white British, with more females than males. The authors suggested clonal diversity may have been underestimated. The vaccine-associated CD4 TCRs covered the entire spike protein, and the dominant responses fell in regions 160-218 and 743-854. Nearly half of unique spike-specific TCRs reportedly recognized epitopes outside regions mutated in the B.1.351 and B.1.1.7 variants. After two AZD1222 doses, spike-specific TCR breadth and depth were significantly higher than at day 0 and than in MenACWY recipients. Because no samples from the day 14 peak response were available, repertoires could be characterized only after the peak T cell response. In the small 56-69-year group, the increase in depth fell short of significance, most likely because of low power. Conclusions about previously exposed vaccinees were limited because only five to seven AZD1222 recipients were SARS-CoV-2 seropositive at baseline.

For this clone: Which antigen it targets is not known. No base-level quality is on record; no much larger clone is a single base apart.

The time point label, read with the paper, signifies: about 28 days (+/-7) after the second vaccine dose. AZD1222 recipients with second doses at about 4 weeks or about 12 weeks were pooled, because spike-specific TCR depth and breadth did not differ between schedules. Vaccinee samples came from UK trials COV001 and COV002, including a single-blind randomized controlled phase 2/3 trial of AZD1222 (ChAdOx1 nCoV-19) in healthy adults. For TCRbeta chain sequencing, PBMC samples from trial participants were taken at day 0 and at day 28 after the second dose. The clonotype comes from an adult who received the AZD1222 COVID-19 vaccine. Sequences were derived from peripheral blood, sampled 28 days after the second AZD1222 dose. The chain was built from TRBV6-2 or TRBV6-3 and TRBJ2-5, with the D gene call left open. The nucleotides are TGTGCCAGCAGCGAGGTAGGAGCGTACCAAGAGACCCAGTACTTC. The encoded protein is CASSEVGAYQETQYF.